The 28 T cell receptor beta chains below come from one sample, sequenced in a study of T cell repertoires in cytomegalovirus infection. These TCRs are of unknown antigen specificity. Each CDR3 protein is one row after TCRdb ran MiXCR on the reads. The sample records about 920,000 distinct CDR3 sequences, around 32% being singletons. Sequenced here: cultured CD8+ T cells from PBMCs, sampled from culture after CMV antigen stimulation. Receptors originate from a human donor in good health (CMV status not recorded). Some clones in this sample may be carry-over from other donors' samples.

The chain carries TRBV7-9 and TRBJ2-1; 8 nucleotides agree with TRBD1. Unmatched junction bases numbered 12, after V lost 6 bases and J lost 5 bases. The CDR3 has 16 residues. Germline V gene sequence: CDR1 SEHNR, CDR2 FQNEAQ (reference sequence). The CDR3 region has the DNA TGTGCCAGCAGTGTTACAGGGGGGAGAGATAACAATGAGCAGTTCTTC. It specifies CASSVTGGRDNNEQFF.

Worth noting for this clonotype: A read error may explain this, as a much larger clone is one base away. This sequence joins TRBV27 and TRBJ2-5, with D tentatively TRBD1 (6 bases). V was trimmed by 5 bases and J by 5 bases, leaving 18 bases between them. This CDR3 is 15 amino acids long. Per the germline V gene, CDR1 is MNHEY and CDR2 is SMNVEV (reference sequence). The CDR3 here is CASSPWMSRGETQYF. The CDR3 DNA reads TGTGCCAGCAGTCCCTGGATGTCCAGGGGTGAGACCCAGTACTTC.

This chain connects TRBV7-9 to TRBJ1-3, with D perhaps matching TRBD1 (5 bases). Germline V gene data show CDR1 as SEHNR and CDR2 as FQNEAQ (reference sequence). This CDR3 region has 15 residues. V lost 5 bases to trimming and J lost 8 bases, with 19 bases between them. The CDR3 loop reads CASSPGSRLRDTIYF. CDR3 sequence (DNA): TGTGCCAGCAGCCCCGGGTCTCGCCTCAGGGACACCATATATTTT.

The chain combines TRBV2 with TRBJ1-2, with D uncertain. V was trimmed by 3 bases and J by 2 bases, leaving 13 bases between them. The CDR3 runs to 15 residues. Germline V gives CDR1 SNHLY, CDR2 FYNNEI. CDR3 nucleotide sequence: TGTGCCAGCAGTGAGTTGAGACGGACCAACTATGGCTACACCTTC. Protein: CASSELRRTNYGYTF.

This chain connects TRBV27 to TRBJ1-6, with D possibly being TRBD1 (5 bases). The CDR3 runs to 14 residues. Germline loops: CDR1 MNHEY, CDR2 SMNVEV (reference sequence). The ends were cut back, 2 bases at V and 9 bases at J, with 11 bases in the middle. CDR3 nucleotides: TGTGCCAGCAGTTTACCAGGGTTGACTTCACCCCTCCACTTT. Translated, it gives CASSLPGLTSPLHF.

The sample holds many counts of this clonotype. The CDR3 loop is CASSYSIAGGVNQPQHF. CDR3 nucleotides: TGTGCCAGCAGTTACTCGATAGCGGGGGGGGTCAATCAGCCCCAGCATTTT. V gene TRBV6-5 combines with J gene TRBJ1-5; maybe TRBD1 (5 bases). CDR3 length: 17 residues. Germline V gene data show CDR1 as MNHEY and CDR2 as SVGAGI. V was clipped by 0 bases and J by 3 bases, with 15 bases between them.

A note on this clonotype: A much larger clone sits a single nucleotide away, making a read error possible. V and J are TRBV7-2 and TRBJ2-3; D call uncertain. The CDR3 runs 14 residues. The germline CDR1 and CDR2 sequences are SGHTA and FQGNSA. CDR3 bases: TGTGCCTGCAGCGTCCTGGACAGCACAGATACGCAGTATTTT. It specifies CACSVLDSTDTQYF.

This chain uses TRBV10-2 with TRBJ2-7, with 9 bases matching TRBD2. The length of the CDR3 is 12 residues. Germline V CDR1 and CDR2: WSHSY, SAAADI. The CDR3 nucleotides are TGCGCCAGCAGTGAGTCGGGGACTAGCACCGACGTC. Protein product: CASSESGTSTDV.

The chain carries TRBV5-5 and TRBJ1-5, with D possibly TRBD1 on 6 matching bases. CDR3 length: 17 amino acids. V gave up 4 bases and J gave up 0 bases, with 17 bases separating them. Germline CDR1 is SGHKS and CDR2 is YYEKEE (reference sequence). The CDR3 sequence: CASSPEQTGNSNQPQHF. The CDR3 bases are TGTGCCAGCAGCCCGGAACAAACAGGGAATAGCAATCAGCCCCAGCATTTT.

The chain employs TRBV6-5 and TRBJ2-1, with 14 bases fitting TRBD2. The CDR3 runs to 16 residues. V dropped 6 bases and J dropped 2; count of bases not matched to a gene: 3. In germline, CDR1 is MNHEY, CDR2 SVGAGI. CDR3 region: CASSGGLAGAYNEQFF. In DNA form, the CDR3 reads TGTGCCAGCAGCGGGGGACTAGCGGGAGCCTACAATGAGCAGTTCTTC.

The chain links TRBV7-9 to TRBJ2-1; no firm D call. The CDR3 totals 15 residues. V dropped 5 bases and J dropped 0 bases, with 11 bases sitting between them. The V gene's germline CDR1 is SEHNR and CDR2 FQNEAQ (reference sequence). Written as DNA, the CDR3 is TGTGCCAGCAGCCCCCGCGCCCTCTCCTACAATGAGCAGTTCTTC. Translation: CASSPRALSYNEQFF. Drawing the rest from reference TRBV7-9 and TRBJ2-1, the complete variable domain is DTGVSQNPRHKITKRGQNVTFRCDPISEHNRLYWYRQTLGQGPEFLTYFQNEAQLEKSRLLSDRFSAERPKGSFSTLEIQRTEQGDSAMYLCASSPRALSYNEQFFGPGTRLTVL.

V gene TRBV19 combines with J gene TRBJ2-1, with D possibly called TRBD1 or TRBD2 (5 bases each). CDR1 is LNHDA, CDR2 SQIVND, per germline (reference sequence). V was trimmed by 10 bases and J by 5 bases, leaving 18 bases between them. The CDR3 length is 14 residues. CDR3 sequence: CATSRQGFNNEQFF. In DNA form, the CDR3 reads TGTGCCACTAGCAGGCAGGGTTTCAACAATGAGCAGTTCTTC.

The chain combines TRBV20-1 with TRBJ2-3, with D maybe TRBD1 (6 bases). Germline V gene sequence: CDR1 DFQATT, CDR2 SNEGSKA (reference sequence). The length of the CDR3 is 14 residues. The V and J ends lost 1 base and 1 base respectively, with 9 bases between them. CDR3 sequence reads: CSARARTGTDTQYF. The CDR3 DNA reads TGCAGTGCTAGAGCCCGGACAGGCACAGATACGCAGTATTTT.

At least ten counts were recorded for this clonotype. The V gene is TRBV7-8, the J gene TRBJ2-5; 9 positions agree with TRBD2. Per the germline V gene, CDR1 is SGHVS and CDR2 is FQNEAQ. CDR3 length equals 17 residues. The trim removed 1 base at V and 7 bases at J, leaving 13 bases unmatched. In DNA, the CDR3 is TGTGCCAGCAGCTTAGAAGGTAGCGGGGGCCCGCGAGGGACCCAGTACTTC. Translating it yields CASSLEGSGGPRGTQYF.

The CDR3 here is CASSGWGRLEQYV. The CDR3 region has the DNA TGTGCCAGCAGTGGCTGGGGCAGGCTCGAGCAGTACGTC. J is TRBJ2-7 and V is TRBV2, with a weak D call TRBD1 (5 bases). Trimming shortened V by 4 bases and J by 6 bases, and 13 bases separated the two germline ends. Germline CDR1 SNHLY, CDR2 FYNNEI. The CDR3 loop spans 13 amino acids.

This clonotype was detected only a few times. The chain joins TRBV5-5 to TRBJ2-5, with D tentatively TRBD1 (5 bases). CDR3 length: 14 amino acids. Germline-derived CDR1 and CDR2 are SGHKS and YYEKEE (reference sequence). V dropped 4 bases and J dropped 5 bases, with 15 bases sitting between them. The CDR3 spells CASSPGYTVETQYF. CDR3 in DNA: TGTGCCAGCAGCCCAGGGTATACAGTTGAGACCCAGTACTTC. Full variable domain (rest looked up from reference TRBV5-5 and TRBJ2-5): DAGVTQSPTHLIKTRGQQVTLRCSPISGHKSVSWYQQVLGQGPQFIFQYYEKEERGRGNFPDRFSARQFPNYSSELNVNALLLGDSALYLCASSPGYTVETQYFGPGTRLLVL.

This chain joins TRBV12-3 or TRBV12-4 and TRBJ2-5; 10 positions agree with TRBD1. J was trimmed by 5 bases and V by 5 bases; bases with no gene match: 5. The CDR3 spans 14 residues. CDR3 loop: CASSPTGGYETQYF. CDR3 bases: TGTGCCAGCAGTCCGACAGGGGGCTATGAGACCCAGTACTTC.

About this clonotype itself: Germline and junction disagree at one end, which may indicate a read error. V gene TRBV14 combines with J gene TRBJ1-1, with D hard to call. This CDR3 spans 14 amino acids. Germline-derived CDR1 and CDR2 are SGHDN and FVKESK. Here the CDR3 reads CTSSQVAWQTEAFF. CDR3 DNA: TGTACCAGCAGCCAAGTGGCCTGGCAGACTGAAGCTTTCTTT.

The rearrangement links TRBV19 to TRBJ2-5, with TRBD1 matching 11 bases. The CDR3 extends over 15 amino acids. J was trimmed by 1 base and V by 9 bases; bases with no gene match: 7. Germline V lookup: CDR1 LNHDA, CDR2 SQIVND (reference sequence). CDR3 sequence (DNA): TGTGCCAGCGCCGAGGACAGGGGGCCCCAAGAGACCCAGTACTTC. It is translated as CASAEDRGPQETQYF. The full variable domain, its missing parts supplied by reference TRBV19 and TRBJ2-5, is DGGITQSPKYLFRKEGQNVTLSCEQNLNHDAMYWYRQDPGQGLRLIYYSQIVNDFQKGDIAEGYSVSREKKESFPLTVTSAQKNPTAFYLCASAEDRGPQETQYFGPGTRLLVL.

The CDR3 sequence: CSARAGTSAAYEQYV. CDR3 nucleotides: TGCAGTGCTAGAGCTGGGACTAGCGCCGCCTACGAGCAGTACGTC. The rearrangement uses TRBV20-1 and TRBJ2-7, with 10 bases fitting TRBD2. The V segment lost 1 base and the J segment 2 bases; nucleotides outside the gene matches: 5. The germline gives CDR1 DFQATT, CDR2 SNEGSKA (reference sequence). This CDR3 has 15 amino acids.

This clonotype was counted ten times or more. The CDR3 region has the DNA TGTGCCAGCAGTTCCGGACAGGGGGCCTACAATGAGCAGTTCTTC. Translating it yields CASSSGQGAYNEQFF. The genes are TRBV27 and TRBJ2-1, with 10 bases that match TRBD1. V was pared by 4 bases and J by 2 bases, with 2 bases of the junction left unmatched. This CDR3 contains 15 residues. Germline V CDR1 and CDR2: MNHEY, SMNVEV (reference sequence).

This clonotype was seen more than once but under ten times. The rearrangement uses TRBV7-2 and TRBJ2-1, with D maybe TRBD2 (7 bases). The CDR3 sequence is 14 residues long. Trimming stripped 1 base from V and 7 bases from J, with 11 bases between. Germline V lookup: CDR1 SGHTA, CDR2 FQGNSA. The CDR3 DNA sequence: TGTGCCAGCAGCTTAGGCGCGGGGGCGAATGAGCAGTTCTTC. It specifies CASSLGAGANEQFF.

The chain couples TRBV12-3 or TRBV12-4 to TRBJ2-1; possibly TRBD1 for D (5 bases). CDR3 length: 12 residues. V was clipped by 5 bases and J by 12 bases, with 14 bases between them. The CDR3 region has the DNA TGTGCCAGCAGTCAGGGCAGCATCTCGCAGTTCTTC. Amino acids: CASSQGSISQFF.

The rearrangement uses TRBV2 and TRBJ1-1; TRBD1 is a possible D gene (6 bases). Germline-derived CDR1 and CDR2 are SNHLY and FYNNEI. The CDR3 is 16 residues long. With 4 bases removed from V and 2 bases from J, the gap between germline ends came to 17 bases. The CDR3 reads CASSVPRDTLNTEAFF. The CDR3 region has the DNA TGTGCCAGCAGTGTCCCCCGGGACACGTTAAACACTGAAGCTTTCTTT.

This clonotype occurred a few times. The V call is TRBV10-3, the J call TRBJ1-1; TRBD1 aligns across 7 bases. V dropped 3 bases and J dropped 10; count of bases not matched to a gene: 8. Germline V lookup: CDR1 ENHRY, CDR2 SYGVKD. The CDR3 spans 13 residues. CDR3 in DNA: TGTGCCATCAGTGACCCGGGACAGTGGGGAGCTTTCTTT. Translation gives CAISDPGQWGAFF.

This chain links TRBV28 with TRBJ1-1; D might be TRBD1 (6 bases). The germline V and J ends were trimmed by 5 bases and 6 bases, with 16 bases remaining between them. Germline V gene sequence: CDR1 MDHEN, CDR2 SYDVKM. The CDR3 length is 14 residues. The CDR3 bases are TGTGCCAGCAGTCTGAGACAGGAGGTCCCTGAAGCTTTCTTT. Translating gives CASSLRQEVPEAFF.

V is TRBV18 and J is TRBJ2-3; 10 bases fit TRBD1. The CDR3 covers 17 residues. Germline lookup yields CDR1 KGHSH and CDR2 LQKENI. V shed 0 bases and J 4 bases; nucleotides not matched to a gene: 7. CDR3 in amino acids: CASSPPGGQGESDTQYF. The CDR3 region has the DNA TGTGCCAGCTCACCACCGGGTGGACAGGGGGAGTCAGATACGCAGTATTTT.

This chain joins TRBV9 and TRBJ1-1, with D possibly being TRBD1 (6 bases). Trimming pared 4 bases from V and 4 bases from J, leaving 14 bases between. The CDR3 runs to 14 residues. Germline CDR1 and CDR2: SGDLS and YYNGEE. CDR3 in amino acids: CASSLTGMGTEAFF. In DNA, the CDR3 is TGTGCCAGCAGCCTCACAGGGATGGGCACTGAAGCTTTCTTT.